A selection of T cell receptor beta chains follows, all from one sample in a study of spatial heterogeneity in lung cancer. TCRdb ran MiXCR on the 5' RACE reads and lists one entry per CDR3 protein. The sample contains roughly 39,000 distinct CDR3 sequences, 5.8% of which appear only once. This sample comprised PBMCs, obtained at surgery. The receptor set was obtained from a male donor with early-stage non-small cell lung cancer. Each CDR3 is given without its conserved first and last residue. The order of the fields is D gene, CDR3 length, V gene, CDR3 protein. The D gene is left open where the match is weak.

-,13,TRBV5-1,ASSLFGGQAYEQY
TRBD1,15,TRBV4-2,ASSQAGQGLSGNTIY
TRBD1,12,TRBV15,ATSIDRGLQPQH
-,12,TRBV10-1,ASSEMGAPHEQY
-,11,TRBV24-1,ATSVGRDNEQF
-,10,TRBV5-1,ASSLKGEKLF
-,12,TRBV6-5,ASRGTDGYYGYT
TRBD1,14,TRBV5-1,ASSWTGGEGNEKLF
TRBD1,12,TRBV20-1,SSQGGTSYNEQF
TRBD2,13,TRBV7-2,ASSQGTSELNEQF
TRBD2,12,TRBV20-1,SAVGTSAVYEQY
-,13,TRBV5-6,ASSLRGQGGYGYT
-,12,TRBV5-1,ASSLDGGGSEAF
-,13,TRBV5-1,ASSPRDSGQETQY
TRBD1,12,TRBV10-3,AIRKGARSDTQY
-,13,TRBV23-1,ASSQSGVKDTEAF
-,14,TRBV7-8,ASSSLGGARPNEQF
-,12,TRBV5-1,ASSLEGFRGGYT
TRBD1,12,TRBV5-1,ASSLGQGARGYT
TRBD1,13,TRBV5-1,ASSVRDRANEKLF
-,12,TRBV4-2,ASSQERGVEKLF
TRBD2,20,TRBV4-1,ASSQPSGPGWVAGGLVGELF
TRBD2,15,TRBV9,ASSVAGDSGSLYEQY
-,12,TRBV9,ASSAYSTYNEQF
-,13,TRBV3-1,ASSPQGSWTDTQY
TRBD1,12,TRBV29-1,SVAGTGQSYEQY
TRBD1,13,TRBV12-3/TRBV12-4,ASSSNRGVGNTIY
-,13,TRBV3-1,ASSQDSDGYQPQH
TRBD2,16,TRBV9,ASSVSSGGLGGTDTQY
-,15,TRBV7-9,ASSRRVTGFFQETQY
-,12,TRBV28,ASRKSGSNSPLH
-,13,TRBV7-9,ASSPSIGLTDTQY
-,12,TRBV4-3,ASSQDGKTGKLF
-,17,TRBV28,ASSLSSFRVVATNEKLF
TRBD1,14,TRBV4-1,ASSQVGTGYNQPQH
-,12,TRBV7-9,ASSPEGYNSPLH
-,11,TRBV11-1,ASSRGFTDTQY
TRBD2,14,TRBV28,ASSLQRGGLSNTQY
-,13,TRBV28,ASSQTSSYNSPLH
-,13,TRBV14,ASSPRTASTDTQY
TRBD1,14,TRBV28,ASSFPPGQGIGTQY